This is a list of T cell receptor beta chains from one sample in a study of blood T cell repertoires in COVID-19. The method was immunoSEQ multiplex PCR; TCRdb's version includes in-frame clones alone and lacks a portion of them. The sample shows tens of thousands of clones, roughly 82% of them seen only once. The sample was peripheral blood. The receptors come from a human donor in a cohort sampled during active COVID-19. The CDR3 runs from the conserved cysteine through the conserved F or W. Part of the rows lack a size; the others show once, few, many or a class for expanded clones.

abundance: .
v_gene: TRBV30
j_gene: TRBJ2-3
CDR3aa: CAWSDLAGGRADTQYF

abundance: .
v_gene: TRBV3-1/TRBV3-2
j_gene: TRBJ2-7
CDR3aa: CASRNGLAGAGEQYF

abundance: .
v_gene: TRBV3-1/TRBV3-2
j_gene: TRBJ2-1
CDR3aa: CASSQQGAKFF

abundance: .
v_gene: TRBV18
j_gene: TRBJ2-1
CDR3aa: CASSTLRVEQFF

abundance: .
v_gene: TRBV5-1
j_gene: TRBJ2-6
CDR3aa: CASFRGQGSGANVLTF

abundance: .
v_gene: TRBV11-2
j_gene: TRBJ2-1
CDR3aa: CASSLAGNRYEQFF

abundance: .
v_gene: TRBV18
j_gene: TRBJ1-2
CDR3aa: CASSQGVNYGYTF

abundance: .
v_gene: TRBV4-2
j_gene: TRBJ1-2
CDR3aa: CASSQDVGQRSYTF

abundance: few
v_gene: TRBV5-6
j_gene: TRBJ2-7
CDR3aa: CASSPAPGSSYEQYF

abundance: .
v_gene: TRBV28
j_gene: TRBJ1-2
CDR3aa: CASRLTGVYGYTF

abundance: .
v_gene: TRBV6-5
j_gene: TRBJ1-5
CDR3aa: CASSEGTTFTHF

abundance: .
v_gene: TRBV5-6
j_gene: TRBJ2-3
CDR3aa: CASSPHSSGGLDTQYF

abundance: many
v_gene: TRBV2
j_gene: TRBJ2-1
CDR3aa: CASSETGRYEQFF

abundance: .
v_gene: TRBV5-1
j_gene: TRBJ2-7
CDR3aa: CASSLDLRQQNEQYF

abundance: .
v_gene: TRBV19
j_gene: TRBJ2-3
CDR3aa: CASSETSGPQDTQYF

abundance: .
v_gene: TRBV3-1/TRBV3-2
j_gene: TRBJ2-7
CDR3aa: CASSQQGAGGEQYF

abundance: .
v_gene: TRBV15
j_gene: TRBJ2-1
CDR3aa: CATSRVDYNEQFF

abundance: once
v_gene: TRBV12-3/TRBV12-4
j_gene: TRBJ1-2
CDR3aa: CASSKGLGAGYTF

abundance: once
v_gene: TRBV10-3
j_gene: TRBJ2-3
CDR3aa: CAIRAGITDTQYF

abundance: .
v_gene: TRBV15
j_gene: TRBJ2-6
CDR3aa: CATSRDSGSGANVLTF

abundance: .
v_gene: TRBV5-8
j_gene: TRBJ2-7
CDR3aa: CASTARDRAIEQYF

abundance: .
v_gene: TRBV10-2
j_gene: TRBJ1-2
CDR3aa: CASNPGQGMVGYTF

abundance: .
v_gene: TRBV19
j_gene: TRBJ2-6
CDR3aa: CASRNSGGSGANVLTF

abundance: .
v_gene: TRBV7-8
j_gene: TRBJ2-5
CDR3aa: CASSLGRGGETQYF

abundance: .
v_gene: TRBV7-9
j_gene: TRBJ2-3
CDR3aa: CASSASSGLTDTQYF

abundance: .
v_gene: TRBV7-2
j_gene: TRBJ2-5
CDR3aa: CASSPLLAGGETQYF

abundance: .
v_gene: TRBV6-1
j_gene: TRBJ2-3
CDR3aa: CASSELAAGGHDTQYF

abundance: once
v_gene: TRBV2
j_gene: TRBJ1-2
CDR3aa: CASSETGSNYGYTF

abundance: few
v_gene: TRBV7-3
j_gene: TRBJ2-3
CDR3aa: CASSLPSGGSDTQYF

abundance: .
v_gene: TRBV5-5
j_gene: TRBJ2-1
CDR3aa: CASSLGGTGANEQFF

abundance: .
v_gene: TRBV5-4
j_gene: TRBJ1-3
CDR3aa: CASSRGTGGSGNTIYF

abundance: .
v_gene: TRBV5-1
j_gene: TRBJ1-6
CDR3aa: CASSAGQGGSPLHF

abundance: .
v_gene: TRBV19
j_gene: TRBJ2-5
CDR3aa: CASSLASGGKETQYF

abundance: .
v_gene: TRBV19
j_gene: TRBJ1-6
CDR3aa: CASSITGSQGSPLHF

abundance: once
v_gene: TRBV15
j_gene: TRBJ1-1
CDR3aa: CATSRDLSGTGVAYRF

abundance: few
v_gene: TRBV19
j_gene: TRBJ2-2
CDR3aa: CASRTDRGNTGELFF

abundance: .
v_gene: TRBV7-2
j_gene: TRBJ1-4
CDR3aa: CASTMDRGPNEKLFF

abundance: .
v_gene: TRBV28
j_gene: TRBJ1-2
CDR3aa: CASSSPRGATNYGYTF

abundance: .
v_gene: TRBV4-1
j_gene: TRBJ2-5
CDR3aa: CASSQEGPTSGEVRETQYF

abundance: .
v_gene: TRBV19
j_gene: TRBJ1-1
CDR3aa: CASRTYGQRHTEAFF

abundance: .
v_gene: TRBV30
j_gene: TRBJ1-6
CDR3aa: CAWRSSYNSPLHF

abundance: .
v_gene: TRBV6-5
j_gene: TRBJ1-4
CDR3aa: CASSSEATNEKLFF

abundance: few
v_gene: TRBV7-2
j_gene: TRBJ1-3
CDR3aa: CATARQGDSGNTIYF

abundance: .
v_gene: TRBV4-2
j_gene: TRBJ2-3
CDR3aa: CASSQDFTSGGTDTQYF

abundance: .
v_gene: TRBV18
j_gene: TRBJ2-7
CDR3aa: CASSPSIGQGVWEQYF

abundance: .
v_gene: TRBV7-6
j_gene: TRBJ2-1
CDR3aa: CASSLGVAGGYNEQFF

abundance: .
v_gene: TRBV6-2/TRBV6-3
j_gene: TRBJ2-1
CDR3aa: CASSQAGGPYNEQFF

abundance: few
v_gene: TRBV27
j_gene: TRBJ1-2
CDR3aa: CASSTRTGGGVWGYTF

abundance: .
v_gene: TRBV7-9
j_gene: TRBJ1-1
CDR3aa: CASSLGGPELNTEAFF

abundance: .
v_gene: TRBV7-8
j_gene: TRBJ1-1
CDR3aa: CASSWTLNTEAFF

abundance: .
v_gene: TRBV4-3
j_gene: TRBJ2-2
CDR3aa: CASSQGTSGTWAGELFF

abundance: .
v_gene: TRBV3-1/TRBV3-2
j_gene: TRBJ2-1
CDR3aa: CASSQTANEQFF

abundance: .
v_gene: TRBV4-1
j_gene: TRBJ2-1
CDR3aa: CASSQEGLAESYNEQFF

abundance: .
v_gene: TRBV7-2
j_gene: TRBJ2-1
CDR3aa: CASSSGLAGGQQFF